This T cell receptor beta chain emerged from a study of T-cell reconstitution after alpha-beta-depleted transplantation in children. Findings and caveats of the study: T-cell counts and diversity at one year post-transplant came mainly from newly produced T cells. Surviving recipient T cells and intrathymic progenitors accounted for some patients' high TCRbeta diversity at day 60. About two months after transplant, alpha-beta T cells reportedly came from several hundred expanded graft clones.

This clonotype was detected only a few times. As yet, its antigen is unknown. The length of the CDR3 is 12 residues. Germline V gene data show CDR1 as MDHEN and CDR2 as SYDVKM. The trim removed 4 bases at V and 10 bases at J, leaving 6 bases unmatched. TCRbeta library preparation incorporated unique molecular identifiers. TCRdb fed the PCR reads into MiXCR, producing one record per CDR3 protein. This sample has about 300,000 distinct CDR3 sequences, with 10% found just once. The genes are TRBV28 and TRBJ2-5, with TRBD2 matching 7 bases. This clonotype originated in a boy under two years old with acute myeloid leukemia, due to receive a stem cell transplant. The sequencing here drew on PBMCs, taken before TCRalphabeta/CD19-depleted stem cell transplant. As DNA, the CDR3 is TGTGCCAGCAGTTGGTGGGGGGGGGGCCAGTACTTC. This encodes CASSWWGGGQYF.